The clone carrying this TCR beta chain was detected a few times. Its antigen is not identified. This sample stems from a study of chemoradiotherapy in HPV16-positive cancers. Whole-study results and caveats: HPV-responsive T-cell expansion during chemoradiotherapy was linked to improved recurrence-free survival in HPV16-positive patients.

Here immunoSEQ multiplex PCR was the method, and the copy in TCRdb shows in-frame clones only, minus some. The profile shows under 15,000 clones, 81% of them singletons. Repertoires were sampled repeatedly during chemoradiotherapy. CDR1 is SNHLY, CDR2 FYNNEI, per germline. The ends were cut back, 6 bases at V and 2 bases at J, with 14 bases in the middle. This CDR3 has 15 residues. The source of this sequence is a human donor with HPV-associated anogenital cancer. This sample was taken from a patient who underwent chemoradiotherapy. The rearrangement links TRBV2 to TRBJ1-5; D is uncertain. CDR3 DNA sequence: TGTGCCAGCAGGGCACCGATGTTTGGCAATCAGCCCCAGCATTTT. Translation: CASRAPMFGNQPQHF.